The sequence of this T cell receptor (beta chain) was determined in a study of blood T cell repertoires in COVID-19. Study-wide background: Collection of acute and convalescent COVID-19 samples took place in the United States, Italy and Spain. Sample material is recorded as cDNA or gDNA derived from T cells, B-cell-depleted T cells, or PBMCs.

The authors' processing: Amplification of reference gene primers was used by the study to estimate nucleated cell counts. TCRdb's table, derived via immunoSEQ multiplex PCR, lists solely in-frame clones and lacks some. For V, J and clone size, that table is used; D and trimming come from the DNA. The table records 20,000 to 30,000 clones, approximately 93% of them present only once. The CDR3 has 15 residues. V lost 6 bases and J lost 4, with 16 bases in between. Germline assignment: CDR1 SGHVS and CDR2 FQNEAQ. The sequence came from a human donor with active COVID-19. The donor label of this sample is uncertain. The chain has TRBV7-8 and TRBJ2-1, with D possibly TRBD1 on 6 matching bases. The sequencing sample was made of peripheral blood. CDR3 DNA: TGTGCCAGCAGTCCCGGGACACGGCTATACAATGAGCAGTTCTTC. Translating it yields CASSPGTRLYNEQFF.